This T cell receptor beta chain emerged from a study of blood T cell repertoires in COVID-19. Trimming cost V 4 bases and J 7 bases, with 17 bases left between them. The germline V gene has CDR1 MNHEY and CDR2 SVGAGI. The CDR3 contains 15 residues. Clones were read by immunoSEQ multiplex PCR, and TCRdb kept only the in-frame ones, dropping some. The table has around 100,000 clones, 90% seen once. The chain has TRBV6-5 and TRBJ1-3, with D unclear. This receptor was obtained from a man between 18 and 29 years old with COVID-19, enrolled during active disease. Sequencing was performed on peripheral blood. CDR3: CASSWESGVRNTIYF. As DNA, the CDR3 is TGTGCCAGCAGTTGGGAGTCTGGGGTTAGGAACACCATATATTTT.